This TCR beta chain came from a study of control samples from healthy donors and cancer patients. Germline V gives CDR1 SNHLY, CDR2 FYNNEI. The CDR3 extends over 13 amino acids. The trim removed 6 bases at V and 7 bases at J, leaving 7 bases unmatched. Clones were sequenced by immunoSEQ multiplex PCR, and TCRdb holds only the in-frame ones, with some missing. The repertoire holds some 90,000 clones, with approximately 91% as singletons. This receptor was obtained from a woman aged 55-70 years in good health. Sequences were obtained from blood. The chain carries TRBV2 and TRBJ2-7; 9 bases line up with TRBD1. CDR3 residues: CASRLQGAGEQYF. DNA of the CDR3: TGTGCCAGCAGGCTACAGGGGGCAGGGGAGCAGTACTTC.